This TCR beta chain was recorded in a study of T cell changes during pregnancy in multiple sclerosis. Profiled with immunoSEQ multiplex PCR; TCRdb holds only in-frame clones, not every one. The sample includes about 79,000 clones, 90% to 95% of them seen just once. CDR3 size: 14 residues. Trimming stripped 6 bases from V and 1 base from J, with 12 bases between. Germline loops: CDR1 SNHLY, CDR2 FYNNEI. The V call is TRBV2, the J call TRBJ1-1; D not certain. The specimen comprised CD4+ T cells from peripheral blood mononuclear cells, sampled in the second trimester of pregnancy. This TCR was recovered from a female donor with multiple sclerosis, enrolled in a pregnancy study. This chain's CDR3 is CASRPTGENTEAFF. In DNA form, the CDR3 reads TGTGCCAGCAGGCCGACGGGAGAGAACACTGAAGCTTTCTTT.